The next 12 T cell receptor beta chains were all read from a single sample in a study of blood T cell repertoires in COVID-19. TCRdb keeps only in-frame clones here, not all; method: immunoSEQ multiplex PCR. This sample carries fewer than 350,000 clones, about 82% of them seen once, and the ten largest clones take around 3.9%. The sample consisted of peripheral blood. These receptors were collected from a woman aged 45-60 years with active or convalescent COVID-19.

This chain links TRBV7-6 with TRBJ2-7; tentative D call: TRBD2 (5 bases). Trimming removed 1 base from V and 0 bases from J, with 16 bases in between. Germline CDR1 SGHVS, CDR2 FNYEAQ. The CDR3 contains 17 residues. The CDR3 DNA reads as TGTGCCAGCAGCTTAGACAGCGAGGGCTTAAACTCCTACGAGCAGTACTTC. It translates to CASSLDSEGLNSYEQYF. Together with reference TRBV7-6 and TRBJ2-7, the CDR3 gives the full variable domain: GAGVSQSPRYKVTKRGQDVALRCDPISGHVSLYWYRQALGQGPEFLTYFNYEAQQDKSGLPNDRFSAERPEGSISTLTIQRTEQRDSAMYRCASSLDSEGLNSYEQYFGPGTRLTVT.

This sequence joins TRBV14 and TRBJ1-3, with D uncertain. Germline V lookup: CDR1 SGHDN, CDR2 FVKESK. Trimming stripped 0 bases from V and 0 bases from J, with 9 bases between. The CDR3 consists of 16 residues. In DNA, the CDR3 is TGTGCCAGCAGCCAAGATAGACACCCCTCTGGAAACACCATATATTTT. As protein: CASSQDRHPSGNTIYF.

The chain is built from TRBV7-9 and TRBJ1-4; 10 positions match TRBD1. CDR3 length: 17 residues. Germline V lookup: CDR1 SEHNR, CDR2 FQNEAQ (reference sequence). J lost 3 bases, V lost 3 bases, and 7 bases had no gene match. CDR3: CASSFRDRGRANEKLFF. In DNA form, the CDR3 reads TGTGCCAGCAGCTTCCGGGACAGGGGAAGGGCTAATGAAAAACTGTTTTTT.

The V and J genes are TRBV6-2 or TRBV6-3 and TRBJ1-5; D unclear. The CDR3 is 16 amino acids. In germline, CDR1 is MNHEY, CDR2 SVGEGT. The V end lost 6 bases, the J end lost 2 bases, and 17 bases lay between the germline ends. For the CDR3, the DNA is TGTGCCAGCAGGTACGGTAGGCTGGCGGGCAATCAGCCCCAGCATTTT. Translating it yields CASRYGRLAGNQPQHF.

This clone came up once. CDR3 in DNA: TGCAGCGTTGAACGCCAGCCAAGTTGGGACAGGGAGGGCTACAATGAGCAGTTCTTC. Amino acids: CSVERQPSWDREGYNEQFF. The V gene is TRBV29-1, the J gene TRBJ2-1; 9 bases are a match to TRBD1. J was trimmed by 3 bases and V by 2 bases; bases with no gene match: 17. Germline V gene lookup returns CDR1 SQVTM and CDR2 ANQGSEA. The CDR3 runs to 19 residues.

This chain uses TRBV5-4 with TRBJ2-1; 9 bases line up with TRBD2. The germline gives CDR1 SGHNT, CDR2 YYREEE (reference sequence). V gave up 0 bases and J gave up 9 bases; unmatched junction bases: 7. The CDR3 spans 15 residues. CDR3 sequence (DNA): TGTGCCAGCAGCTTGGAGGGCGGGAGGGCCCTTGAGCAGTTCTTC. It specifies CASSLEGGRALEQFF.

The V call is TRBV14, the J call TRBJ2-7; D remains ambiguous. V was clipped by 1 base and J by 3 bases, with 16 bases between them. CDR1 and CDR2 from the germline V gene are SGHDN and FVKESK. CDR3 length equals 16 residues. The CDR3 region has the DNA TGTGCCAGCAGCCAAGGGGTACGAGCGACGGTCTACGAGCAGTACTTC. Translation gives CASSQGVRATVYEQYF.

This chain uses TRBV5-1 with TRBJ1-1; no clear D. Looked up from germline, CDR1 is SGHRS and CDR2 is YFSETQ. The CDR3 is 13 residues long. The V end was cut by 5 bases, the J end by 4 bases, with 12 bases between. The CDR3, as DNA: TGCGCCAGCAGATCGAGTGTCGGCACTGAAGCTTTCTTT. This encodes CASRSSVGTEAFF. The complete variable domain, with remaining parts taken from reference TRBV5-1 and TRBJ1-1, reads KAGVTQTPRYLIKTRGQQVTLSCSPISGHRSVSWYQQTPGQGLQFLFEYFSETQRNKGNFPGRFSGRQFSNSRSEMNVSTLELGDSALYLCASRSSVGTEAFFGQGTRLTVV.

The CDR3 bases are TGTGCCAGCAGCCTCCGGGACAGGGCTGTTAACACTGAAGCTTTCTTT. Translated: CASSLRDRAVNTEAFF. The gene calls are TRBV7-8 and TRBJ1-1; 9 nucleotides agree with TRBD1. J gave up 2 bases and V 5 bases, and 9 bases lay outside the gene matches. Germline CDR1 SGHVS, CDR2 FQNEAQ. The length of the CDR3 is 16 residues.

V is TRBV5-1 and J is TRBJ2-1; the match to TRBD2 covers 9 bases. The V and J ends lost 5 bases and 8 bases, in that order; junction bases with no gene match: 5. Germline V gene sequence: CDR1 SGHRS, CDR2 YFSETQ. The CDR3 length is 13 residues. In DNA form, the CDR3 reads TGCGCCAGCAGTTATAGCGGGAGCCATGAGCAGTTCTTC. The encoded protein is CASSYSGSHEQFF.

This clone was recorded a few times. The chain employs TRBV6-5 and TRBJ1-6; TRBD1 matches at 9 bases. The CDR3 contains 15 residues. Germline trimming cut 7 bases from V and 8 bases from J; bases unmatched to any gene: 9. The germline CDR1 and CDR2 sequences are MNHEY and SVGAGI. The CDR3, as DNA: TGTGCCAGCACCCATCTCTGGACAGGGGATTCACCCCTCCACTTT. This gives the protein CASTHLWTGDSPLHF.

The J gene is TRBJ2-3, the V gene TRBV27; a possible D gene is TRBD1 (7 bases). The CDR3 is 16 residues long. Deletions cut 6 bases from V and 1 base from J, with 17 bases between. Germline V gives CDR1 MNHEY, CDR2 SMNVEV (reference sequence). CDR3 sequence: CASSPGGKLRTDTQYF. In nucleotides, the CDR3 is TGTGCCAGCAGCCCAGGGGGGAAGTTGCGCACAGATACGCAGTATTTT.